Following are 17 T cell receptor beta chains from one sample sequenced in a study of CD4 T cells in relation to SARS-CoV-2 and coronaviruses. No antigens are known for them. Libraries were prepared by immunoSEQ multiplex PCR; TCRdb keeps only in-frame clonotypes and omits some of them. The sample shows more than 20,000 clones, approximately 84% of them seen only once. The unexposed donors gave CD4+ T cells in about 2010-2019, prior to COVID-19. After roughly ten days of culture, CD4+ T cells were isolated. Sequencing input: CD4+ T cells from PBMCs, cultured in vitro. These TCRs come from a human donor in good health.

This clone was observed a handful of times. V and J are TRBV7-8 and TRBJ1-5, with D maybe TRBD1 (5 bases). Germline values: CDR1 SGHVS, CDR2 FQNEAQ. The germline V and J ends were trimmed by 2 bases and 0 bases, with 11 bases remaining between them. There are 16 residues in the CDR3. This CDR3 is CASSLPGGYSNQPQHF. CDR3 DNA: TGTGCCAGCAGCTTACCCGGGGGTTATAGCAATCAGCCCCAGCATTTT. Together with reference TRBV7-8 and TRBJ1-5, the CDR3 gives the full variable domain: GAGVSQSPRYKVAKRGQDVALRCDPISGHVSLFWYQQALGQGPEFLTYFQNEAQLDKSGLPSDRFFAERPEGSVSTLKIQRTQQEDSAVYLCASSLPGGYSNQPQHFGDGTRLSIL.

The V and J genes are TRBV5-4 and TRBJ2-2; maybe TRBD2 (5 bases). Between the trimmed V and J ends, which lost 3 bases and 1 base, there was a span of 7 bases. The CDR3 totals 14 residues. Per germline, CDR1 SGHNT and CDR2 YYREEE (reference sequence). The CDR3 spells CASSSTRNTGELFF. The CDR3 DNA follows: TGTGCCAGCAGCTCAACTAGGAACACCGGGGAGCTGTTTTTT.

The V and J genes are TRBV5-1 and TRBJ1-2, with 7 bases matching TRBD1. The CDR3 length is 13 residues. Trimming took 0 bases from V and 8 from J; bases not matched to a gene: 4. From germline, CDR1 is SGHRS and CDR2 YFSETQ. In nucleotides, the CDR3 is TGCGCCAGCAGCTTGGAGCAGGGGGGCGGCTACACCTTC. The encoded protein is CASSLEQGGGYTF.

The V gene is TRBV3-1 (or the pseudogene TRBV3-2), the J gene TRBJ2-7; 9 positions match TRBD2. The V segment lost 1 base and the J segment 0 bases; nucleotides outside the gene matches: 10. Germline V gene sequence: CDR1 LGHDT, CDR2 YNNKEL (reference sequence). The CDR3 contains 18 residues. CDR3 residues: CASSQVYRVAGVSYEQYF. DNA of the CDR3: TGTGCCAGCAGCCAAGTGTATCGAGTAGCGGGGGTCTCCTACGAGCAGTACTTC.

CDR3 residues: CASSLNDNQPQHF. The CDR3 DNA reads as TGTGCCAGCAGCTTGAACGACAATCAGCCCCAGCATTTT. The chain carries TRBV5-6 and TRBJ1-5; D is unclear. CDR3 length: 13 amino acids. V lost 1 base and J 3 bases, leaving 5 bases between the germline ends. CDR1 and CDR2 (germline): SGHDT, YYEEEE.

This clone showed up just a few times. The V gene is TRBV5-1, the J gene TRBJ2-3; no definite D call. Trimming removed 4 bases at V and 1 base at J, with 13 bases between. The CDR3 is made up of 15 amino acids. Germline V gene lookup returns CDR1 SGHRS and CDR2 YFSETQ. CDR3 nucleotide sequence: TGCGCCAGCAGCCGACACCCTACAGGCACAGATACGCAGTATTTT. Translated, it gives CASSRHPTGTDTQYF.

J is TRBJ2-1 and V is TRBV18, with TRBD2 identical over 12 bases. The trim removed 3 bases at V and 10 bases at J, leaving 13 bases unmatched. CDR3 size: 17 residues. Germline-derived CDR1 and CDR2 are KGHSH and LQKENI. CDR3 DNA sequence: TGTGCCAGCTCACCTCCTAGGACTAGCGGGATTTTCACGGAGCAGTTCTTC. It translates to CASSPPRTSGIFTEQFF.

The CDR3 loop reads CASSEITDRGYGYTF. The CDR3 DNA reads as TGTGCCAGCAGTGAGATTACGGACAGGGGATATGGCTACACCTTC. This chain connects TRBV6-1 to TRBJ1-2; 9 nucleotides line up with TRBD1. The CDR3 covers 15 residues. Germline CDR1 is MNHNS and CDR2 is SASEGT. Trimming at V came to 3 bases and at J to 5 bases, leaving 7 bases not matched to a gene.

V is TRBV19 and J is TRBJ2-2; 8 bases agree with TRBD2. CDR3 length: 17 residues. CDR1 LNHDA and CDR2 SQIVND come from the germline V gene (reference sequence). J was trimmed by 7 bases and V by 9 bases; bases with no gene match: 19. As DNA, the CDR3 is TGTGCCAGCACCCAGTTGGGAGCGGGAGTATTGGGCGGGGAGCTGTTTTTT. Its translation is CASTQLGAGVLGGELFF.

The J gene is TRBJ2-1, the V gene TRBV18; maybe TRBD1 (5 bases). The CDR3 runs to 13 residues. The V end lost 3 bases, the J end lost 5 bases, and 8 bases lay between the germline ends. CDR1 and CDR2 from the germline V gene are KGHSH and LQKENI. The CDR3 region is CASSPKQDNEQFF. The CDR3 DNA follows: TGTGCCAGCTCACCTAAACAGGACAATGAGCAGTTCTTC.

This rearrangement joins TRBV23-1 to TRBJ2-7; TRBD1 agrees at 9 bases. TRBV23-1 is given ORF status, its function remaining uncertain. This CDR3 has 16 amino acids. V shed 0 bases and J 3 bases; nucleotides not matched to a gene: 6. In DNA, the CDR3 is TGCGCCAGCAGTCAATCAGCGGGGACAGGGTTCTACGAGCAGTACTTC. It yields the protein CASSQSAGTGFYEQYF.

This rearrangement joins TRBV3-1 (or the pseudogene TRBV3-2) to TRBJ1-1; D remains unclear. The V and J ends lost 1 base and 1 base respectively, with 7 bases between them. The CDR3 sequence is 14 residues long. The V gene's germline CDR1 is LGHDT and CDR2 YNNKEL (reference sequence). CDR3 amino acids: CASSQVGRNTEAFF. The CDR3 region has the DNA TGTGCCAGCAGCCAAGTAGGGCGGAACACTGAAGCTTTCTTT.

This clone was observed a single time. As DNA, the CDR3 is TGTGCTAGTGGTCCGAATCAGCCCCAGCATTTT. Its protein is CASGPNQPQHF. The chain combines TRBV12-5 with TRBJ1-5; D uncertain. Germline CDR1 is LGHNT and CDR2 is FRNRAP. Trimming shortened V by 5 bases and J by 4 bases, and 3 bases separated the two germline ends. This CDR3 is built from 11 residues.

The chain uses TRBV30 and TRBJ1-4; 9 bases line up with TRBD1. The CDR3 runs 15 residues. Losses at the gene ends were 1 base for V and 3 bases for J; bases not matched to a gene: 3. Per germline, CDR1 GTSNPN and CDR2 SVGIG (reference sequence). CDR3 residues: CAWSENRGPNEKLFF. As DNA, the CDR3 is TGTGCCTGGAGTGAGAACAGGGGGCCTAATGAAAAACTGTTTTTT.

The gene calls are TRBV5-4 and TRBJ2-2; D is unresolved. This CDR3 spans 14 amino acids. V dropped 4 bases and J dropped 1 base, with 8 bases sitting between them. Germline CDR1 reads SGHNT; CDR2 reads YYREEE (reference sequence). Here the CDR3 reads CASSLTKNTGELFF. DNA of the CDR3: TGTGCCAGCAGCCTAACTAAGAACACCGGGGAGCTGTTTTTT.

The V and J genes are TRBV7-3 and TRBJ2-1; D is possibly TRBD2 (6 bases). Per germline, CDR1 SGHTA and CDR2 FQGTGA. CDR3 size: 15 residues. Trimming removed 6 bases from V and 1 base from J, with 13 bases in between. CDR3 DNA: TGTGCCAGCAGTACCGGGACTTTTTCCTACAATGAGCAGTTCTTC. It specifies CASSTGTFSYNEQFF.

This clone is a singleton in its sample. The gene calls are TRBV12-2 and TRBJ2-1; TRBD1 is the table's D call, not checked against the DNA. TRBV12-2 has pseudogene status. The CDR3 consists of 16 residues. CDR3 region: CASRLDQMDRGDEQFF. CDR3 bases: TGTGCAAGTCGCTTAGACCAAATGGACAGAGGGGATGAGCAGTTCTTC.